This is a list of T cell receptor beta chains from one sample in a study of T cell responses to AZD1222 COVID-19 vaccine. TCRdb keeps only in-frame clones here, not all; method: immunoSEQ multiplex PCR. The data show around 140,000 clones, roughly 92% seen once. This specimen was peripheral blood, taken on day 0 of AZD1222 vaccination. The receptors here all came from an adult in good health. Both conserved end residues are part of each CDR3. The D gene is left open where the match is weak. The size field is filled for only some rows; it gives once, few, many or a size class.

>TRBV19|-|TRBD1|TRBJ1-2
CASRSGDRVKSGYTF
TGTGCCAGTAGAAGCGGGGACAGGGTAAAGAGCGGCTACACCTTC
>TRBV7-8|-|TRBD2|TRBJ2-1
CASSLRTSGPSYNEQFF
TGTGCCAGCAGCTTAAGGACTAGCGGACCTTCCTACAATGAGCAGTTCTTC
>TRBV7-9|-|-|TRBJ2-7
CASTVYENEQYF
TGTGCCAGCACGGTATATGAGAACGAGCAGTACTTC
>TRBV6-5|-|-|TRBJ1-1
CAATRTGNTEAFF
TGTGCCGCCACCAGAACGGGGAACACTGAAGCTTTCTTT
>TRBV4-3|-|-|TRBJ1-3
CASSQAPGNTIYF
TGCGCCAGCAGCCAAGCGCCTGGAAACACCATATATTTT
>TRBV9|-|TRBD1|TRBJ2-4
CASSGTGGRTKNIQYF
TGTGCCAGCAGCGGTACAGGGGGCCGGACCAAAAACATTCAGTACTTC
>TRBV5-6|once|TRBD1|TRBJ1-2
CASNPILRQGEGGYTF
TGTGCCAGCAACCCAATACTCCGACAGGGGGAGGGTGGCTACACCTTC
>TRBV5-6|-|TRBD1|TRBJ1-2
CASSPPGQSRVVYGYTF
TGTGCCAGCAGCCCGCCGGGACAGAGTCGTGTCGTCTATGGCTACACCTTC
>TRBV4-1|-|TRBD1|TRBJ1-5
CASSQGGTGSGNQPQHF
TGCGCCAGCAGCCAAGGGGGGACAGGGTCAGGCAATCAGCCCCAGCATTTT
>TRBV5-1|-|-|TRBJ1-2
CASRQDGSYGYTF
TGCGCCAGCAGACAGGACGGGAGCTATGGCTACACCTTC
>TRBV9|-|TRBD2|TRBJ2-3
CASSPRGSGESTDTQYF
TGTGCCAGCAGCCCCCGGGGGAGCGGGGAAAGCACAGATACGCAGTATTTT
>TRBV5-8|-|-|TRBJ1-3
CASSLGRGLYGNTIYF
TGTGCCAGCAGCTTGGGTAGAGGGCTTTATGGAAACACCATATATTTT
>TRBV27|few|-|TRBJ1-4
CASRELGLNEKLFF
TGTGCCAGCAGGGAGCTTGGGCTTAATGAAAAACTGTTTTTT